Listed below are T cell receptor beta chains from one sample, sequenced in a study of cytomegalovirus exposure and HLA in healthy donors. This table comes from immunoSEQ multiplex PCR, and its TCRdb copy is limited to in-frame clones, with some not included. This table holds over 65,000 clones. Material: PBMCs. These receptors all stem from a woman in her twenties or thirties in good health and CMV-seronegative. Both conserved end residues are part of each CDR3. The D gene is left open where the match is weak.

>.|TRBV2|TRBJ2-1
CASSEERTARGNEQFF
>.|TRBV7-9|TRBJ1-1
CASSRERGNTEAFF
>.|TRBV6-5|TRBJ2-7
CASSYLPGVGLGEQYF
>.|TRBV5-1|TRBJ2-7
CASSSTPGYEQYF
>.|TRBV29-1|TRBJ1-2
CSVLSQDPSSYGYTF
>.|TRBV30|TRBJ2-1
CAWSMGRGGNEQFF
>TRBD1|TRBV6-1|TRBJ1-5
CASSAGGTGTQPQHF
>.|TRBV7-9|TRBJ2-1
CASADNEQFF
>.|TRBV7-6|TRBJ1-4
CASSLGFDEKLFF
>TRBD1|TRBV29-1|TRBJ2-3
CSVVGQGTDTQYF